A single sample is the source of the 20 T cell receptor beta chains below, sequenced in a study of chemoradiotherapy in HPV16-positive cancers. This table comes from immunoSEQ multiplex PCR, and its TCRdb copy is limited to in-frame clones, with some not included. The data show approximately 29,000 clones, 84% seen once. The source was blood, collected from a patient who underwent chemoradiotherapy. Every receptor here comes from a human donor with HPV-associated anogenital cancer.

This rearrangement joins TRBV6-1 to TRBJ2-7; a weak D match, TRBD1 (5 bases). V was clipped by 1 base and J by 0 bases, with 7 bases between them. CDR1 is MNHNS and CDR2 is SASEGT in the germline V gene. The CDR3 has 14 residues. The CDR3: CASSEDRSSYEQYF. In nucleotides, the CDR3 is TGTGCCAGCAGTGAAGACAGGAGCTCCTACGAGCAGTACTTC.

The CDR3, as DNA: TGTGCCAGCAGCCCAGGGACTAGCGAGACCCAGTACTTC. Its translation: CASSPGTSETQYF. The chain joins TRBV7-7 to TRBJ2-5; 9 bases agree with TRBD2. The CDR3 runs to 13 residues. CDR1 is SSHAT, CDR2 FNYEAQ, per germline (reference sequence). V gave up 5 bases and J gave up 5 bases; unmatched junction bases: 3.

V and J are TRBV19 and TRBJ1-5; perhaps TRBD1 as D (5 bases). V lost 3 bases and J 7 bases, leaving 22 bases between the germline ends. This CDR3 is 17 amino acids long. CDR1 and CDR2 from the germline V gene are LNHDA and SQIVND (reference sequence). The CDR3 DNA is TGTGCCAGTAGTATTACCACCCCGACCCGGGGGAGGCAGCCCCAGCATTTT. It codes for CASSITTPTRGRQPQHF.

V and J are TRBV19 and TRBJ2-2; 10 positions agree with TRBD1. CDR1 LNHDA and CDR2 SQIVND come from the germline V gene (reference sequence). The V gene end was trimmed by 1 base and the J gene end by 6 bases; junction bases not matched to a gene: 5. This CDR3 contains 16 residues. The CDR3: CASSIGQGAYAGELFF. The CDR3 nucleotides read TGTGCCAGTAGTATAGGACAGGGGGCCTACGCCGGGGAGCTGTTTTTT.

V usage is TRBV28 and J usage is TRBJ1-6, with D maybe TRBD1 (6 bases). V was cut by 8 bases and J by 4 bases, with 18 bases left in between. Germline V gene data show CDR1 as MDHEN and CDR2 as SYDVKM. This CDR3 region has 16 residues. This chain's CDR3 is CASSGDEGGYNSPLHF. The CDR3, as DNA: TGTGCCAGCTCGGGGGACGAGGGGGGTTATAATTCACCCCTCCACTTT.

This chain links TRBV30 with TRBJ1-6, with TRBD1 as a possible D gene (5 bases). Germline lookup yields CDR1 GTSNPN and CDR2 SVGIG (reference sequence). The CDR3 is 13 amino acids. V dropped 5 bases and J dropped 7 bases, with 12 bases sitting between them. The CDR3: CAWGGGANSPLHF. CDR3 nucleotide sequence: TGTGCCTGGGGAGGTGGGGCGAATTCACCCCTCCACTTT.

This clone occurred once. The chain couples TRBV6-1 to TRBJ1-1; D is unresolved. The V and J ends lost 0 bases and 1 base respectively, with 9 bases between them. CDR1 MNHNS and CDR2 SASEGT come from the germline V gene. This CDR3 has 15 residues. This CDR3 is CASSEARSTNTEAFF. CDR3 DNA sequence: TGTGCCAGCAGTGAAGCGCGAAGCACGAACACTGAAGCTTTCTTT.

J is TRBJ1-1 and V is TRBV2; 7 bases map to TRBD1. V shed 3 bases and J 5 bases; nucleotides not matched to a gene: 12. The germline V gene has CDR1 SNHLY and CDR2 FYNNEI. This CDR3 spans 16 amino acids. The CDR3 sequence is CASSDVAGQGGTEAFF. DNA of the CDR3: TGTGCCAGCAGTGACGTGGCGGGGCAGGGGGGGACTGAAGCTTTCTTT. Using reference TRBV2 and TRBJ1-1 for the parts outside the CDR3, the full variable domain is EPEVTQTPSHQVTQMGQEVILRCVPISNHLYFYWYRQILGQKVEFLVSFYNNEISEKSEIFDDQFSVERPDGSNFTLKIRSTKLEDSAMYFCASSDVAGQGGTEAFFGQGTRLTVV.

This rearrangement joins TRBV6-5 to TRBJ2-1; D remains ambiguous. V gave up 2 bases and J gave up 6 bases, with 14 bases separating them. In germline, CDR1 is MNHEY, CDR2 SVGAGI. The CDR3 totals 15 residues. The CDR3 coding sequence is TGTGCCAGCAGTTACGAGTCGATGTTCCCCAATGAGCAGTTCTTC. It codes for CASSYESMFPNEQFF.

The CDR3 here is CSVNSGGITDTQYF. The DNA of the CDR3 is TGCAGCGTTAATAGCGGGGGTATCACAGATACGCAGTATTTT. The rearrangement uses TRBV29-1 and TRBJ2-3, with TRBD2 matching over 9 bases. V lost 5 bases to trimming and J lost 2 bases; unmatched junction nucleotides: 5. Germline V gene data show CDR1 as SQVTM and CDR2 as ANQGSEA. The CDR3 has 14 residues.

This chain links TRBV6-1 with TRBJ2-2; 8 bases are a match to TRBD1. After removal of 6 bases from V and 5 bases from J, the junction contained 8 bases not matched to a gene. This CDR3 comprises 15 residues. Germline CDR1 is MNHNS and CDR2 is SASEGT. CDR3 sequence reads: CASSLGQGGTGELFF. The CDR3 nucleotides are TGTGCCAGCAGCCTAGGACAGGGAGGAACCGGGGAGCTGTTTTTT.

Comments on this clone: The sample holds other DNA sequences that translate to the same CDR3. J is TRBJ2-7 and V is TRBV6-1; 8 bases fit TRBD1. This CDR3 has 15 amino acids. J lost 5 bases, V lost 1 base, and 7 bases had no gene match. Germline values: CDR1 MNHNS, CDR2 SASEGT. Here the CDR3 reads CASSEDGTGSDEQYF. CDR3 DNA sequence: TGTGCCAGCAGTGAAGACGGGACAGGCAGCGACGAGCAGTACTTC.

The rearrangement links TRBV11-1 to TRBJ2-5; TRBD2 agrees at 7 bases. CDR1 is SGHAT and CDR2 is FQDESV in the germline V gene (reference sequence). V lost 3 bases, J lost 5 bases, and 6 bases stayed unmatched. The CDR3 runs to 14 residues. CDR3: CASSLAGEWETQYF. The CDR3 coding sequence is TGTGCCAGCAGCTTGGCGGGGGAATGGGAGACCCAGTACTTC. The complete variable domain, with remaining parts taken from reference TRBV11-1 and TRBJ2-5, reads EAEVAQSPRYKITEKSQAVAFWCDPISGHATLYWYRQILGQGPELLVQFQDESVVDDSQLPKDRFSAERLKGVDSTLKIQPAELGDSAMYLCASSLAGEWETQYFGPGTRLLVL.

V and J are TRBV7-2 and TRBJ2-1; a weak D match, TRBD1 (6 bases). Germline V gene data show CDR1 as SGHTA and CDR2 as FQGNSA. Trimming took 2 bases from V and 7 from J, leaving 6 bases between them. This CDR3 comprises 12 residues. The CDR3 loop reads CASSLRGNEQFF. Here the CDR3 DNA reads TGTGCCAGCAGCTTAAGGGGGAATGAGCAGTTCTTC.

The chain recombines TRBV5-1 with TRBJ1-1; 9 bases are a match to TRBD1. The ends lost 1 base at V and 7 bases at J; junction bases unmatched: 5. The CDR3 length is 14 residues. Germline CDR1 reads SGHRS; CDR2 reads YFSETQ. CDR3 sequence (DNA): TGCGCCAGCAGCTTGCAAGGACAGGGGAGTGAAGCTTTCTTT. This translates into CASSLQGQGSEAFF. The full variable domain, rest sourced from reference TRBV5-1 and TRBJ1-1, is KAGVTQTPRYLIKTRGQQVTLSCSPISGHRSVSWYQQTPGQGLQFLFEYFSETQRNKGNFPGRFSGRQFSNSRSEMNVSTLELGDSALYLCASSLQGQGSEAFFGQGTRLTVV.

V usage is TRBV7-2 and J usage is TRBJ2-3, with D possibly matching TRBD2 (6 bases). This CDR3 is 18 amino acids long. Trimming stripped 1 base from V and 1 base from J, with 18 bases between. From germline, CDR1 is SGHTA and CDR2 FQGNSA. The CDR3 protein is CASSLGEMAGSRTDTQYF. DNA of the CDR3: TGTGCCAGCAGCTTAGGAGAAATGGCGGGGTCGCGCACAGATACGCAGTATTTT.

V is TRBV19 and J is TRBJ2-2; D is uncertain. Deletions cut 7 bases from V and 3 bases from J, with 18 bases between. CDR3 length: 16 residues. CDR1 and CDR2 (germline): LNHDA, SQIVND (reference sequence). The CDR3, as DNA: TGTGCCAGTACCTGGGCGTCACAGATAGACACCGGGGAGCTGTTTTTT. Encoded protein: CASTWASQIDTGELFF.

The chain links TRBV6-6 to TRBJ2-1; D unclear. This CDR3 region has 12 residues. Germline V gene data show CDR1 as MNHNY and CDR2 as SVGAGI (reference sequence). Trimming shortened V by 10 bases and J by 3 bases, and 10 bases separated the two germline ends. Written as DNA, the CDR3 is TGTGCCACCAGGAACAGCTACAATGAGCAGTTCTTC. Protein sequence: CATRNSYNEQFF.

The chain joins TRBV28 to TRBJ1-5; maybe TRBD1 (6 bases). The CDR3 spans 12 residues. Trimming cost V 7 bases and J 6 bases, with 10 bases left between them. CDR1 is MDHEN, CDR2 SYDVKM, per germline. CDR3 DNA: TGTGCCAGCACTAGGGGGACTCAGCCCCAGCATTTT. Translation gives CASTRGTQPQHF.

The rearrangement links TRBV30 to TRBJ1-2; D not certain. Germline V gene data show CDR1 as GTSNPN and CDR2 as SVGIG (reference sequence). This CDR3 spans 12 amino acids. V dropped 2 bases and J dropped 3 bases, with 7 bases sitting between them. Here the CDR3 reads CAWSTGDYGYTF. For the CDR3, the DNA is TGTGCCTGGAGTACGGGAGACTATGGCTACACCTTC.